This T cell receptor beta chain was sequenced in a study of T cell repertoires in cytomegalovirus infection. Study-level information: Well-studied HLA-B-restricted CMV epitopes were used in the study alongside recently identified HLA-C-restricted ones. Public TCR beta signatures marked donors with CMV infection and the matching HLA. Broader study findings: Public TCR beta family frequency separated CMV-and-HLA carriers, including in an independent cohort. It was HLA-C-restricted CMV-specific TCR beta clonotypes that dominated the response ex vivo.

CDR3 length: 15 amino acids. In germline, CDR1 is MNHNY, CDR2 SVGAGI (reference sequence). The V and J ends lost 8 bases and 0 bases, in that order; junction bases with no gene match: 7. TCRdb processed the reads anew with MiXCR; each CDR3 protein has one entry. The sample contains 230,000 or so distinct CDR3 sequences, around 40% of which appear only once. This clonotype has ten or more counts. What it recognizes is unknown. The sample consisted of CD8+ T cells from cultured PBMCs, taken from culture after CMV antigen stimulation. The J gene is TRBJ2-4, the V gene TRBV6-6, with 7 bases aligning to TRBD2. The sequence came from a human donor in good health (CMV status not recorded). Some clones in this sample may be carry-over from other donors' samples. Here the CDR3 DNA reads TGTGCCAGCGGAGATACGGGAGGAGCCAAAAACATTCAGTACTTC. Its translation is CASGDTGGAKNIQYF.